This T cell receptor beta chain is drawn from a study of early T cells in non-severe SARS-CoV-2 infection. Background on the study: Alpha and beta chains were unpaired, from unsorted whole-blood bulk RNA.

Ten or more counts support this clonotype. Its antigen is still unknown. Study conclusions and caveats: VDJdb-based annotation leaned toward anti-spike CD8 responses and missed private and CD4 specificities.

The CDR3 has 15 amino acids. Germline values: CDR1 LNHNV, CDR2 YYDKDF (reference sequence). V dropped 9 bases and J dropped 5; count of bases not matched to a gene: 10. Unique molecular identifier tags were affixed to discrete cDNA molecules. Each CDR3 protein gets one entry after TCRdb re-called the 5' RACE reads with MiXCR. In the table there are approximately 20,000 distinct CDR3 sequences, under 6% of which are singletons. This clonotype was obtained from an adult who was a healthcare worker with PCR-confirmed SARS-CoV-2 infection or an uninfected control (not recorded which). The chain has TRBV15 and TRBJ1-6, with 7 bases lining up with TRBD1. Specimen: whole blood. The CDR3, as DNA: TGTGCCACTGTAAACCGGGACAGTGATAATTCACCCCTCCACTTT. Amino acid sequence: CATVNRDSDNSPLHF.